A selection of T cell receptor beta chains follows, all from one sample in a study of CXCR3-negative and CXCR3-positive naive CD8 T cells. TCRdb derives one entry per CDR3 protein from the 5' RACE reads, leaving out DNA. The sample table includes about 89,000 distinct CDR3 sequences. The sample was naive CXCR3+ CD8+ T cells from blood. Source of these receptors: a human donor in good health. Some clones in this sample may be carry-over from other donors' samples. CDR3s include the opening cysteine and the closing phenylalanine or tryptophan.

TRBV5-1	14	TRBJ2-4	CASSPRDGGNIQYF
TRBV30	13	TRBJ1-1	CAWSLQGETEAFF
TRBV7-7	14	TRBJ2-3	CASSFGAPTDTQYF
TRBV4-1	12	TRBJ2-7	CASSQDGYEQYF
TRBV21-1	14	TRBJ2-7	CASSKARGPYEQYF
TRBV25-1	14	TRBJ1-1	CASSPGQQNTEAFF
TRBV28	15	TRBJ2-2	CASSSDRGNTGELFF
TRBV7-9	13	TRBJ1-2	CASSLATPYGYTF
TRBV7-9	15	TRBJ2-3	CASSLVRDFTDTQYF
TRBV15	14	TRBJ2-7	CATSRELEDYEQYF
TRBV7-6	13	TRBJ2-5	CASSSRDYKTQYF
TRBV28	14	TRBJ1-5	CASKVQGVVQPQHF
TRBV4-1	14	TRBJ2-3	CASSQEILLYTQYF
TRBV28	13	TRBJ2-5	CASSHRGRETQYF
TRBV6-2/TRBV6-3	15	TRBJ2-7	CASSSPLQGANEQYF
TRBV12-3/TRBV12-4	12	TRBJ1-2	CAVDRGQGGYTF
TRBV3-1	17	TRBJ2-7	CASSQEGQGVVFYEQNF
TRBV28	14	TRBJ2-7	CASSHRGRHYEQYF
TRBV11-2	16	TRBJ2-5	CASSLVHDHPQETQYF
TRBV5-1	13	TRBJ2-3	CASSWTGTDTQYF
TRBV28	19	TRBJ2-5	CASSFRGLASAQYQETQYF
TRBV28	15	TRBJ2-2	CASRFATTNTGELFF
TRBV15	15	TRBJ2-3	CATSKGQGDTDTQYF
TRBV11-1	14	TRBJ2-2	CASSPGTGPGELFF
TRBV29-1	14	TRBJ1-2	CSVEPQGARYGYTF
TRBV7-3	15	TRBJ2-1	CASSLTGNSYNEQFF
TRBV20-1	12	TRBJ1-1	CSAEYRGLGAFF
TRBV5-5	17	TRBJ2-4	CASSLEAQGYGGWIQYF
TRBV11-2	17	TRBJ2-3	CASSSPWERDDSDTQYF